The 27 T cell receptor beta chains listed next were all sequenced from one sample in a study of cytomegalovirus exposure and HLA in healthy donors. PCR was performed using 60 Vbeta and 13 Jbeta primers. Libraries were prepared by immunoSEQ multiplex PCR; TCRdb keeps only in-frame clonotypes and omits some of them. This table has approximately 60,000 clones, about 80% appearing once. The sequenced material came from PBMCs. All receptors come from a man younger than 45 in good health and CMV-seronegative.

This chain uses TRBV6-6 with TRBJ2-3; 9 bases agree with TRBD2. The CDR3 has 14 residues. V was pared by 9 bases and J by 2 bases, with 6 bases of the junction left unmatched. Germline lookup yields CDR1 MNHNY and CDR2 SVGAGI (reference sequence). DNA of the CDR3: TGTGCCAGTAGCGGGAGCTCCACCACAGATACGCAGTATTTT. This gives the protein CASSGSSTTDTQYF.

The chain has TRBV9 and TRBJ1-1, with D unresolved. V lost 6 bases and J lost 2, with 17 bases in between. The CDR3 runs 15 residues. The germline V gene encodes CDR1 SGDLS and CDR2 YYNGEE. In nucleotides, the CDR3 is TGTGCCAGCACTCATCCGCCGGGGAAAAACACTGAAGCTTTCTTT. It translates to CASTHPPGKNTEAFF.

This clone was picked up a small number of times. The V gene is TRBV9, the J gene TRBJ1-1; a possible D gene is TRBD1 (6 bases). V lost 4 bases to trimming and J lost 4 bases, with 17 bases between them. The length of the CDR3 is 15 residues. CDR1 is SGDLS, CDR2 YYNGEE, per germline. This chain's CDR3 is CASSPPGTTGTEAFF. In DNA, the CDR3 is TGTGCCAGCAGCCCCCCCGGGACAACGGGCACTGAAGCTTTCTTT.

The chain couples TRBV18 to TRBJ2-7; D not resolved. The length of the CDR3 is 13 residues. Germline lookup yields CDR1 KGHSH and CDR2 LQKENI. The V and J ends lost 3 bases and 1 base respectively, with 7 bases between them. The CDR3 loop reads CASSPIGSYEQYF. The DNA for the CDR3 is TGTGCCAGCTCACCGATCGGGTCCTACGAGCAGTACTTC.

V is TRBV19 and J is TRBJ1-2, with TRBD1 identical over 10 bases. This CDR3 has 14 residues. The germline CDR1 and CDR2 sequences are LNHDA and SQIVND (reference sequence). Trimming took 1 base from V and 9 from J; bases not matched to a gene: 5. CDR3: CASSIVWGQGSYTF. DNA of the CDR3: TGTGCCAGTAGTATAGTTTGGGGACAGGGGAGCTACACCTTC.

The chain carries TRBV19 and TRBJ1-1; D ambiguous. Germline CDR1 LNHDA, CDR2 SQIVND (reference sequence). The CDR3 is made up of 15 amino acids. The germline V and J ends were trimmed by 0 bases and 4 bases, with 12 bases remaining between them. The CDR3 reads CASSIDNIVATEAFF. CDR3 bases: TGTGCCAGTAGTATAGATAACATCGTCGCCACTGAAGCTTTCTTT.

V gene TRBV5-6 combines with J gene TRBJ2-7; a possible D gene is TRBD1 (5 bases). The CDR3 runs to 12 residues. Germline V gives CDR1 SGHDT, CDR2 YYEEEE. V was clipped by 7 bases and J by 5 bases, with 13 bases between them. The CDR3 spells CASSPQGHEQYF. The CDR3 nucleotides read TGTGCCAGCTCACCCCAGGGTCACGAGCAGTACTTC.

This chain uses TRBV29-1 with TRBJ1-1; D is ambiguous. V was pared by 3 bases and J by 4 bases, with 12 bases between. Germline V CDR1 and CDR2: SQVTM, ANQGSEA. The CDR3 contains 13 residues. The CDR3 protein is CSVDKGRGTEAFF. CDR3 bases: TGCAGCGTTGACAAGGGTCGGGGCACTGAAGCTTTCTTT.

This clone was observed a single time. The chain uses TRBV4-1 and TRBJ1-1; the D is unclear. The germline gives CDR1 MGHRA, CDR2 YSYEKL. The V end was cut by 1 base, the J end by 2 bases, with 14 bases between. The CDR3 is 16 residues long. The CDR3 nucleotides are TGCGCCAGCAGCCAAGTTATTAGGAGACCTAACACTGAAGCTTTCTTT. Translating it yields CASSQVIRRPNTEAFF.

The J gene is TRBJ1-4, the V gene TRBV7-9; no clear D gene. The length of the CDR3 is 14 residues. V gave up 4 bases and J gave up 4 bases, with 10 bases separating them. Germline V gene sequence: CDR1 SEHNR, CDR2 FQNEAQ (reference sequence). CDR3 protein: CASSWGDGNEKLFF. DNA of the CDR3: TGTGCCAGCAGCTGGGGAGACGGTAATGAAAAACTGTTTTTT.

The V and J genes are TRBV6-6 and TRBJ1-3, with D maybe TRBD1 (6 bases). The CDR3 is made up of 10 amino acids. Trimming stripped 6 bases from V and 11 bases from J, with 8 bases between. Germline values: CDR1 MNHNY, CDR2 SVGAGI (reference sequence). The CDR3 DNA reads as TGTGCCAGCAGACAGGGACCCATATATTTT. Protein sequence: CASRQGPIYF.

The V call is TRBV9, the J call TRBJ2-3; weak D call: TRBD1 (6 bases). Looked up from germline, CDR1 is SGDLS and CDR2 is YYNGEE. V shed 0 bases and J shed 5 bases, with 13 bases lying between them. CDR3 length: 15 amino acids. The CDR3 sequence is CASSVGGHGEDTQYF. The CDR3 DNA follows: TGTGCCAGCAGCGTAGGGGGGCATGGGGAAGATACGCAGTATTTT.

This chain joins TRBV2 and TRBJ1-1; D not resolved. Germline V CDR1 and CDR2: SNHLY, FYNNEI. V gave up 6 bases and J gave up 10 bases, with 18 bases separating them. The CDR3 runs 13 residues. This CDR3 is CASRNSANNGAFF. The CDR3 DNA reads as TGTGCCAGCAGAAATTCAGCGAACAATGGAGCTTTCTTT.

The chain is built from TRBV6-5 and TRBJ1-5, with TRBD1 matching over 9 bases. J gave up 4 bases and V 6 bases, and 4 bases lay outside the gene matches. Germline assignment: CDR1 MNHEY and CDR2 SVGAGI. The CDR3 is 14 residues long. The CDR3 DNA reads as TGTGCCAGCAGACTGGACAGGGGAAATCAGCCCCAGCATTTT. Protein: CASRLDRGNQPQHF.

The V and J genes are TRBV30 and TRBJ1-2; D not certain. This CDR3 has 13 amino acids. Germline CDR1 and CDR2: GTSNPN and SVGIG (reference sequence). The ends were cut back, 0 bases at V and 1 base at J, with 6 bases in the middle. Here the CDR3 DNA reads TGTGCCTGGAGTGTTCGGGTTAACTATGGCTACACCTTC. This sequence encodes CAWSVRVNYGYTF.

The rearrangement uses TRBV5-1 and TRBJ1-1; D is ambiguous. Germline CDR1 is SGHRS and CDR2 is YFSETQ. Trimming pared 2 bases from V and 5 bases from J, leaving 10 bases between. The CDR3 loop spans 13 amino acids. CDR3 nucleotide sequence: TGCGCCAGCAGCTTTAGAGGAGGGACTGAAGCTTTCTTT. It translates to CASSFRGGTEAFF.

The CDR3 spells CASNGGGPNNEQFF. The CDR3 DNA reads as TGCGCCAGCAACGGGGGGGGCCCCAACAATGAGCAGTTCTTC. The chain recombines TRBV5-1 with TRBJ2-1; 8 nucleotides agree with TRBD2. The ends lost 6 bases at V and 5 bases at J; junction bases unmatched: 7. CDR3 size: 14 residues. Germline CDR1 SGHRS, CDR2 YFSETQ.

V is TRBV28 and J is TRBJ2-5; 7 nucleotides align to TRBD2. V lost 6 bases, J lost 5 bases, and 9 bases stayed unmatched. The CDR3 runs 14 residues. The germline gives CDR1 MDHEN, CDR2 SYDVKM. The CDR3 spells CASRGEGNGETQYF. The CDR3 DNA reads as TGTGCCAGCAGGGGGGAGGGGAATGGGGAGACCCAGTACTTC.

The CDR3 spells CASSYDRVDQPQHF. CDR3 nucleotides: TGTGCCAGCAGTTACGACAGGGTAGATCAGCCCCAGCATTTT. The V and J genes are TRBV6-6 and TRBJ1-5; the match to TRBD1 covers 7 bases. V lost 2 bases and J lost 5; bases outside the gene matches: 3. The CDR3 is made up of 14 amino acids. Germline values: CDR1 MNHNY, CDR2 SVGAGI (reference sequence).

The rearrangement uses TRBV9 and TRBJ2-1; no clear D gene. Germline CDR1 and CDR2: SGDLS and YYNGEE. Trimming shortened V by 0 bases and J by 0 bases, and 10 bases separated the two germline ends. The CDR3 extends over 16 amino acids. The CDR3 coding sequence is TGTGCCAGCAGCGTAGCTCCGGTAAACTCCTACAATGAGCAGTTCTTC. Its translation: CASSVAPVNSYNEQFF.

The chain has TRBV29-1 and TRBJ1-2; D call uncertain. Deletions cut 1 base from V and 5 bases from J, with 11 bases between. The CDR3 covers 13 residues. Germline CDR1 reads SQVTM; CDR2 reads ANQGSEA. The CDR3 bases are TGCAGCGTTGAAGGCCCAAGAGGGTATGGCTACACCTTC. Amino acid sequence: CSVEGPRGYGYTF.

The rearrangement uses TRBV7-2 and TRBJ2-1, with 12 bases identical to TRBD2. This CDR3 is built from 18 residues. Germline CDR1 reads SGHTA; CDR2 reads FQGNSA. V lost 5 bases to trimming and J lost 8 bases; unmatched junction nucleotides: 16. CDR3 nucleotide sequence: TGTGCCAGCAGCGGCGGGGCTAGCGGGAGGGCTATTATCTATGAGCAGTTCTTC. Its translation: CASSGGASGRAIIYEQFF.

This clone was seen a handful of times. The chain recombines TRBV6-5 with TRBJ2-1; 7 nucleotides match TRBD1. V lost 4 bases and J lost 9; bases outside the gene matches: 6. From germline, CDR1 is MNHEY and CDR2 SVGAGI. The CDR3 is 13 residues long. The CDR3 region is CASSSSTGLEQFF. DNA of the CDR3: TGTGCCAGCAGTTCCTCGACAGGGCTTGAGCAGTTCTTC.

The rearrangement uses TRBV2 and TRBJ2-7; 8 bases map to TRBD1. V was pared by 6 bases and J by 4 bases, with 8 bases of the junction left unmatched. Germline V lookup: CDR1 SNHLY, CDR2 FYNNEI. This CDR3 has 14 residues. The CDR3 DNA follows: TGTGCCAGCAGAGGACAGGGTAAGGGTTACGAGCAGTACTTC. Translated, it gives CASRGQGKGYEQYF.

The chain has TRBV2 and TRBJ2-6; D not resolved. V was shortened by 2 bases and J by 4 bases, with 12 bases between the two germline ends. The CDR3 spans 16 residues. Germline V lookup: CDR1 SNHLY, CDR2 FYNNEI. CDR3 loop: CASSERRGSGANVLTF. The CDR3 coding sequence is TGTGCCAGCAGTGAACGTCGAGGCTCCGGGGCCAACGTCCTGACTTTC.

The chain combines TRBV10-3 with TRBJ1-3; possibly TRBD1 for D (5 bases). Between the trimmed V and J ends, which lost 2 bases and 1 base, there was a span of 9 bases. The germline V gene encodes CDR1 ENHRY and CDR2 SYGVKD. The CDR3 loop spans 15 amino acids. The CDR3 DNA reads TGTGCCATCAGTGAGGGGGGACTTTCTGGAAACACCATATATTTT. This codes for CAISEGGLSGNTIYF.

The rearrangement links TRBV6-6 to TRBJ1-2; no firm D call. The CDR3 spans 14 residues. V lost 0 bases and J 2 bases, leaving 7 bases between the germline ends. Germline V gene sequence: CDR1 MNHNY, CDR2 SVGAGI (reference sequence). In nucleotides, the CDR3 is TGTGCCAGCAGTTACTCCGACAACAACTATGGCTACACCTTC. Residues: CASSYSDNNYGYTF.